The entry that follows covers one TCR beta chain sequence. Antigen unknown. CDR1 and CDR2 from the germline V gene are SGHTA and FQGTGA. The CDR3 is 18 residues long. The V end was cut by 2 bases, the J end by 5 bases, with 24 bases between. TCRdb reprocessed the reads with MiXCR, giving one entry per CDR3 protein. The profile shows approximately 190,000 distinct CDR3 sequences, roughly 9.8% of them singletons. The entry originates in a study of T cell repertoires in cytomegalovirus infection. Study-level background: Both CMV infection and a matching HLA type were indicated by public TCR beta signatures.

The study's findings and limits: HLA-C-restricted TCR beta clonotypes specific for CMV led the ex vivo response.

This sequence joins TRBV7-3 and TRBJ1-1; D may be TRBD1 (5 bases). Sequenced sample: PBMCs. The source of this sequence is a human donor in good health (CMV status not recorded). Some clones in this sample may be carry-over from other donors' samples. CDR3 amino acids: CASSLDPGRGGEGTEAFF. DNA for the CDR3: TGTGCCAGCAGCTTAGATCCGGGGCGGGGAGGGGAAGGGACTGAAGCTTTCTTT.